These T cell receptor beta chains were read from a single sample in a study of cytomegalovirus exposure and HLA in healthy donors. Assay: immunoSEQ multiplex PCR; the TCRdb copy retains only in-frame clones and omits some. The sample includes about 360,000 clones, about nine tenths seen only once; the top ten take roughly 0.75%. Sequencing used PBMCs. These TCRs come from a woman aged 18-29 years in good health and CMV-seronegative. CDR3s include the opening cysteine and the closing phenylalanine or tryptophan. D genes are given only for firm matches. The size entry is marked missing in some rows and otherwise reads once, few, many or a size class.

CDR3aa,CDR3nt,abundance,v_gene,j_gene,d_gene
CASSLDRKTQYF,TGTGCCAGCAGCTTGGACAGAAAGACCCAGTACTTC,NA,TRBV7-2,TRBJ2-5,NA
CASSSVTGNQPQHF,TGTGCCAGTAGTTCGGTGACAGGCAATCAGCCCCAGCATTTT,NA,TRBV19,TRBJ1-5,NA
CASSYSRGGWTGELFF,TGTGCCAGCAGTTACAGTCGCGGGGGTTGGACCGGGGAGCTGTTTTTT,few,TRBV6-6,TRBJ2-2,TRBD2
CASSQEPGTGESADTQYF,TGCGCCAGCAGCCAAGAACCGGGGACAGGGGAGAGCGCAGATACGCAGTATTTT,NA,TRBV4-1,TRBJ2-3,TRBD1
CASSLAQGSNEKLFF,TGCGCCAGCAGCTTGGCGCAGGGCTCTAATGAAAAACTGTTTTTT,NA,TRBV5-1,TRBJ1-4,NA
CASSHGWTGVRNTEAFF,TGCGCCAGCAGCCATGGGTGGACAGGGGTGAGGAACACTGAAGCTTTCTTT,NA,TRBV4-1,TRBJ1-1,TRBD1
CASSQMGQGAGDEQFF,TGCGCCAGCAGCCAAATGGGACAGGGGGCAGGTGATGAGCAGTTCTTC,once,TRBV4-1,TRBJ2-1,TRBD1
CSVETSGEYNEQFF,TGCAGCGTTGAAACTAGCGGGGAATACAATGAGCAGTTCTTC,NA,TRBV29-1,TRBJ2-1,TRBD2
CASSYQPPGVYNTEAFF,TGTGCCAGCAGTTATCAGCCCCCAGGGGTGTATAACACTGAAGCTTTCTTT,NA,TRBV7-9,TRBJ1-1,NA
CASIPRGGSLGNEQFF,TGTGCCAGCATCCCTCGGGGCGGGAGTCTAGGCAATGAGCAGTTCTTC,NA,TRBV27,TRBJ2-1,TRBD2
CASSRGTSAQETQYF,TGCGCCAGCAGCCGTGGGACTAGCGCACAAGAGACCCAGTACTTC,NA,TRBV4-1,TRBJ2-5,TRBD2
CASSEDREYQPQHF,TGTGCCAGCAGTGAAGACAGAGAATATCAGCCCCAGCATTTT,NA,TRBV2,TRBJ1-5,NA
CAWSSPGTGPYEQYF,TGTGCCTGGAGTTCCCCGGGGACAGGCCCCTACGAGCAGTACTTC,NA,TRBV30,TRBJ2-7,TRBD1
CASSYRGSGADTQYF,TGTGCCAGCAGTTATCGAGGGAGTGGGGCAGATACGCAGTATTTT,NA,TRBV6-5,TRBJ2-3,NA
CASSFGLAGGPGELFF,TGTGCCAGCAGTTTTGGGCTAGCGGGAGGTCCCGGGGAGCTGTTTTTT,NA,TRBV27,TRBJ2-2,TRBD2
CASSRNEDSPYEQYF,TGTGCCAGCAGCAGAAATGAAGACAGTCCCTACGAGCAGTACTTC,NA,TRBV6-1,TRBJ2-7,NA
CASSYSISGRKETQYF,TGTGCCAGCAGTTACTCGATTAGCGGGAGGAAGGAGACCCAGTACTTC,NA,TRBV6-5,TRBJ2-5,TRBD2
CASSLQGAYNEQFF,TGTGCCAGCAGCTTACAGGGGGCGTACAATGAGCAGTTCTTC,NA,TRBV13,TRBJ2-1,TRBD1
CASSLSGRPNTGELFF,TGTGCCAGCAGCTTAAGCGGGCGTCCGAACACCGGGGAGCTGTTTTTT,once,TRBV7-2,TRBJ2-2,NA
CAWGTAADEQYF,TGTGCCTGGGGGACTGCGGCCGACGAGCAGTACTTC,NA,TRBV30,TRBJ2-7,NA
CASTPGTIYNEQFF,TGTGCCAGCACCCCAGGAACGATCTACAATGAGCAGTTCTTC,NA,TRBV6-6,TRBJ2-1,NA
CASSSPTGNEQYF,TGTGCCAGCAGTTCCCCCACAGGGAACGAGCAGTACTTC,NA,TRBV27,TRBJ2-7,NA
CASPFGQGKNEQYF,TGTGCCAGCCCGTTTGGACAGGGCAAGAACGAGCAGTACTTC,NA,TRBV2,TRBJ2-7,TRBD1
CASSVTGGPNEQFF,TGCGCCAGCAGTGTTACAGGGGGTCCCAATGAGCAGTTCTTC,NA,TRBV10-2,TRBJ2-1,TRBD1
CASRAAYAYNEQFF,TGTGCCAGCAGGGCCGCTTACGCCTACAATGAGCAGTTCTTC,NA,TRBV28,TRBJ2-1,NA
CASSPGSGEITDTQYF,TGTGCCAGCAGCCCTGGGAGCGGGGAGATCACAGATACGCAGTATTTT,NA,TRBV7-9,TRBJ2-3,TRBD2
CASSLDLGVPHGYTF,TGTGCCAGCAGCTTAGATCTCGGGGTCCCCCATGGCTACACCTTC,NA,TRBV11-2,TRBJ1-2,NA
CASSLALAGGPGELFF,TGCGCCAGCAGCTTGGCCCTAGCGGGGGGGCCCGGGGAGCTGTTTTTT,NA,TRBV5-1,TRBJ2-2,TRBD2
CSVGIPPYNEQFF,TGCAGCGTCGGGATTCCTCCCTACAATGAGCAGTTCTTC,NA,TRBV29-1,TRBJ2-1,NA
CASSLWTSGAPPGTGELFF,TGTGCCAGCAGTTTATGGACTAGCGGAGCACCCCCAGGGACCGGGGAGCTGTTTTTT,NA,TRBV27,TRBJ2-2,TRBD2
CASSPLGGNQPQHF,TGTGCCAGCAGCCCCTTGGGAGGGAACCAGCCCCAGCATTTT,few,TRBV11-2,TRBJ1-5,NA
CASSSTSTARNEKLFF,TGTGCCAGCAGTTCAACGTCAACAGCCCGTAATGAAAAACTGTTTTTT,NA,TRBV27,TRBJ1-4,NA
CASKNGEREVHSYEQYF,TGTGCCAGCAAAAACGGGGAGCGGGAGGTTCACTCCTACGAGCAGTACTTC,few,TRBV18,TRBJ2-7,TRBD2
CASSLVARTEAFF,TGTGCCAGCAGTCTAGTGGCGCGGACTGAAGCTTTCTTT,NA,TRBV27,TRBJ1-1,NA
CASSEAKGGKPQHF,TGTGCCAGCAGTGAAGCCAAGGGGGGGAAGCCCCAGCATTTT,NA,TRBV6-1,TRBJ1-5,NA
CATSGPGQGAQSSGNTIYF,TGTGCCACCAGCGGACCTGGACAGGGGGCTCAGAGCTCTGGAAACACCATATATTTT,NA,TRBV15,TRBJ1-3,TRBD1
CASSPGLAAYEQYF,TGTGCCAGCAGTCCGGGACTAGCGGCCTACGAGCAGTACTTC,NA,TRBV2,TRBJ2-7,TRBD2
CASSIDRGGNIQYF,TGTGCCAGTAGTATTGACAGGGGGGGAAACATTCAGTACTTC,NA,TRBV19,TRBJ2-4,TRBD1
CASSQVGLAGGYEQYF,TGCGCCAGCAGCCAAGTTGGGCTAGCGGGAGGCTACGAGCAGTACTTC,NA,TRBV4-1,TRBJ2-7,TRBD2
CASSDPGRNTEAFF,TGTGCCAGCAGTGACCCGGGAAGGAACACTGAAGCTTTCTTT,NA,TRBV2,TRBJ1-1,NA
CASSVSGTGSYTEAFF,TGTGCCAGTAGTGTCTCCGGGACAGGGTCCTACACTGAAGCTTTCTTT,NA,TRBV19,TRBJ1-1,TRBD1
CASRFGQSCPYEQYF,TGTGCAAGTCGCTTTGGACAGTCTTGTCCTTACGAGCAGTACTTC,NA,TRBV12-2,TRBJ2-7,NA
CASSPWGGNTEAFF,TGTGCCAGCAGCCCTTGGGGGGGGAACACTGAAGCTTTCTTT,NA,TRBV4-2,TRBJ1-1,NA
CASSPPGDGAFF,TGCGCCAGCAGCCCACCGGGGGACGGGGCTTTCTTT,NA,TRBV5-1,TRBJ1-1,NA
CASSLSAGGPDTQYF,TGTGCCAGCAGTTTGAGTGCGGGGGGACCAGATACGCAGTATTTT,once,TRBV27,TRBJ2-3,TRBD2
CAWSRGLAEADTQYF,TGTGCCTGGTCAAGGGGACTAGCGGAAGCAGATACGCAGTATTTT,NA,TRBV30,TRBJ2-3,TRBD2
CASSLGQAPGYTF,TGCGCCAGCAGCCTGGGACAGGCCCCGGGCTACACCTTC,few,TRBV5-1,TRBJ1-2,TRBD1
CASRSPNRGKAIYF,TGTGCCAGTAGGAGCCCGAACAGGGGAAAAGCCATATATTTT,NA,TRBV19,TRBJ1-3,TRBD1
CASSLWAGLVNEQFF,TGTGCCAGCAGTTTATGGGCGGGGCTTGTCAATGAGCAGTTCTTC,NA,TRBV27,TRBJ2-1,NA
CASTQRGLGDTGELFF,TGTGCCAGTACCCAGCGGGGGCTAGGGGACACCGGGGAGCTGTTTTTT,NA,TRBV19,TRBJ2-2,TRBD2
CASSLHRTYEQYF,TGTGCCAGCAGCCTACACAGGACATACGAGCAGTACTTC,NA,TRBV7-9,TRBJ2-7,NA
CSVATGTGGREQYF,TGCAGCGTTGCTACCGGGACAGGGGGCCGCGAGCAGTACTTC,NA,TRBV29-1,TRBJ2-7,TRBD1
CASSTTGGGNYGYTF,TGTGCCAGCAGTACCACAGGGGGAGGAAACTATGGCTACACCTTC,NA,TRBV28,TRBJ1-2,TRBD1
CASSPTGGSYEQYF,TGCGCCAGCAGCCCCACCGGGGGGTCCTACGAGCAGTACTTC,NA,TRBV5-1,TRBJ2-7,TRBD2
CASSDPPGGSGNTIYF,TGTGCCAGCAGTGATCCCCCAGGGGGATCTGGAAACACCATATATTTT,NA,TRBV6-1,TRBJ1-3,TRBD1
CASSQVWSEANPTYEQYF,TGTGCCAGCAGCCAAGTATGGAGCGAAGCGAACCCAACCTACGAGCAGTACTTC,NA,TRBV4-2,TRBJ2-7,NA
CASSLALNNEQFF,TGTGCCAGCAGCTTAGCCTTAAACAATGAGCAGTTCTTC,NA,TRBV7-9,TRBJ2-1,NA
CASSSDRAINTEAFF,TGTGCCAGCAGTTCCGACAGGGCTATCAACACTGAAGCTTTCTTT,NA,TRBV27,TRBJ1-1,TRBD1
CASSPGQINYEQYF,TGTGCCAGCAGCCCAGGACAGATAAACTACGAGCAGTACTTC,NA,TRBV7-9,TRBJ2-7,NA
CASSDRLVSGANVLTF,TGTGCCAGCAGTGACCGACTGGTCTCTGGGGCCAACGTCCTGACTTTC,NA,TRBV2,TRBJ2-6,NA